The text below deals with one T cell receptor beta chain. This sample was included in a study of blood T cell repertoires in COVID-19. Source study methods: Nucleated cell number was recorded as an estimate derived from reference gene primer amplification. Using immunoSEQ multiplex PCR, the repertoire was profiled, and TCRdb retains in-frame clones only, with some absent. That table is the source of V, J and clone size, and D and trimming were worked out from the DNA. The sample lists about 240,000 clones, 85% to 95% occurring once. Seattle patients were enrolled during active infection and followed longitudinally. CDR1 is SGHTA, CDR2 FQGNSA, per germline. This CDR3 is 16 amino acids long. The trim removed 2 bases at V and 7 bases at J, leaving 11 bases unmatched.

The chain uses TRBV7-2 and TRBJ1-5; 7 bases map to TRBD1. Specimen: peripheral blood. The receptor comes from a man aged 30 to 39 with COVID-19, enrolled during active disease. CDR3 sequence: CASSLIGMDRTQPQHF. Here the CDR3 DNA reads TGTGCCAGCAGCTTAATAGGAATGGACAGGACGCAGCCCCAGCATTTT.